What follows is one T cell receptor beta chain and its context. Its target is not known. There are 16 residues in the CDR3. Germline V gene data show CDR1 as MDHEN and CDR2 as SYDVKM. V was pared by 8 bases and J by 1 base, with 13 bases of the junction left unmatched. 13 Jbeta primers and 60 Vbeta primers were used for the PCR. Here immunoSEQ multiplex PCR was the method, and the copy in TCRdb shows in-frame clones only, minus some. Of some 170,000 clones listed, around 78% are singletons. This entry belongs to a study of cytomegalovirus exposure and HLA in healthy donors. Study overall: Prior work identified 95 million to 120 million unique TCR beta sequences in some 200 million T cells.

Regarding the study as a whole: Later on, an analysis showed TCR association rates differing by HLA locus, with DRB1 the most and HLA-C the fewest. In vitro confirmation showed three CMV-associated chains to be CMV antigen specific. Sequencing probably produced one cluster of sequence variants that were highly shared.

The sample consisted of PBMCs. The J gene is TRBJ1-1, the V gene TRBV28, with 7 bases fitting TRBD1. This clonotype was obtained from a woman in her forties in good health and CMV-seronegative. As DNA, the CDR3 is TGTGCCAGCCCGGGAGGGGGCGATTATGGGAACACTGAAGCTTTCTTT. It specifies CASPGGGDYGNTEAFF.